This passage covers 23 T cell receptor beta chains from one sample sequenced in a study of control samples from healthy donors and cancer patients. Only in-frame clones appear in the TCRdb table, and some are missing; sequencing was by immunoSEQ multiplex PCR. The sample contains about 160,000 clones, more than 85% of which appear only once. Sequenced input: blood. Receptors were obtained from a woman aged 25 to 39 in good health.

The chain has TRBV11-3 and TRBJ1-6; D not resolved. Trimming cost V 4 bases and J 2 bases, with 9 bases left between them. There are 15 residues in the CDR3. In germline, CDR1 is SGHNT, CDR2 YENEEA. The CDR3 sequence is CASSSPGTYNSPLHF. The CDR3 region has the DNA TGTGCCAGCAGCTCCCCCGGGACCTATAATTCACCCCTCCACTTT.

The chain carries TRBV10-3 and TRBJ1-1; D gene uncertain. CDR1 is ENHRY, CDR2 SYGVKD, per germline. Trimming stripped 5 bases from V and 3 bases from J, with 10 bases between. The CDR3 is 13 amino acids. This chain's CDR3 is CAISILRDTEAFF. The CDR3 DNA reads as TGTGCCATCAGTATCCTCCGGGACACTGAAGCTTTCTTT.

This CDR3 is CASSEILTETQYF. The CDR3 nucleotides are TGTGCCAGCAGTGAAATTTTAACGGAGACCCAGTACTTC. This chain uses TRBV25-1 with TRBJ2-5, with D uncertain. Germline V gives CDR1 MGHDK, CDR2 SYGVNS. Trimming removed 2 bases at V and 5 bases at J, with 9 bases between. CDR3 length: 13 amino acids. Variable domain in full (rest from reference TRBV25-1 and TRBJ2-5): EADIYQTPRYLVIGTGKKITLECSQTMGHDKMYWYQQDPGMELHLIHYSYGVNSTEKGDLSSESTVSRIRTEHFPLTLESARPSHTSQYLCASSEILTETQYFGPGTRLLVL.

V and J are TRBV10-3 and TRBJ1-5; TRBD1 might be the D (6 bases). Germline V lookup: CDR1 ENHRY, CDR2 SYGVKD. Trimming took 10 bases from V and 3 from J, leaving 16 bases between them. CDR3 length: 14 residues. In nucleotides, the CDR3 is TGTGCCACCCGTATCAACAGGGACAATCAGCCCCAGCATTTT. Protein: CATRINRDNQPQHF.

The chain joins TRBV6-5 to TRBJ2-7; weak D call: TRBD1 (6 bases). CDR3 length: 13 residues. The germline V and J ends were trimmed by 11 bases and 2 bases, with 16 bases remaining between them. Germline V gene data show CDR1 as MNHEY and CDR2 as SVGAGI. In DNA form, the CDR3 reads TGTGCCGTCAACAGGGATCCGACCTACGAGCAGTACTTC. Its translation: CAVNRDPTYEQYF.

This rearrangement joins TRBV20-1 to TRBJ2-1; unclear D gene. The CDR3 loop spans 15 amino acids. Trimming took 3 bases from V and 0 from J, leaving 12 bases between them. Germline assignment: CDR1 DFQATT and CDR2 SNEGSKA (reference sequence). Written as DNA, the CDR3 is TGCAGTGCTAGTCCCCCATCCCGCTCCTACAATGAGCAGTTCTTC. It translates to CSASPPSRSYNEQFF.

This clone was seen a single time. This CDR3 reads CSVEAGLDADYEQYF. CDR3 bases: TGCAGCGTTGAAGCCGGACTTGACGCCGACTACGAGCAGTACTTC. This rearrangement joins TRBV29-1 to TRBJ2-7; weak D call: TRBD2 (5 bases). Trimming left V 1 base short and J 3 bases short, with 16 bases between. The CDR3 has 15 amino acids. The germline gives CDR1 SQVTM, CDR2 ANQGSEA.

Only one count was recorded for this clone. The rearrangement links TRBV4-2 to TRBJ1-6; no firm D call. The germline V gene encodes CDR1 LGHNA and CDR2 YNFKEQ. The CDR3 covers 15 residues. Trimming removed 0 bases at V and 6 bases at J, with 9 bases between. The CDR3 protein is CASSQEREPNSPLHF. CDR3 in DNA: TGTGCCAGCAGCCAAGAAAGGGAGCCTAATTCACCCCTCCACTTT.

This rearrangement joins TRBV28 to TRBJ1-1, with 7 bases lining up with TRBD1. Trimming at V came to 5 bases and at J to 5 bases, leaving 11 bases not matched to a gene. This CDR3 is 15 amino acids long. Germline lookup yields CDR1 MDHEN and CDR2 SYDVKM. The CDR3 region is CASSTTAGTETEAFF. The CDR3 DNA sequence: TGTGCCAGCAGTACAACCGCCGGGACAGAGACTGAAGCTTTCTTT.

The V and J genes are TRBV9 and TRBJ2-2; 9 nucleotides align to TRBD1. The CDR3 length is 18 residues. V trimming: 2 bases; J trimming: 3 bases; junction bases outside the gene matches: 11. Germline V gene data show CDR1 as SGDLS and CDR2 as YYNGEE. For the CDR3, the DNA is TGTGCCAGCAGCGTGGAACCGGGACAGGGTTTTGACACCGGGGAGCTGTTTTTT. It yields the protein CASSVEPGQGFDTGELFF.

The J gene is TRBJ1-2, the V gene TRBV28, with no clear D. V was shortened by 6 bases and J by 3 bases, with 8 bases between the two germline ends. This CDR3 comprises 12 residues. Looked up from germline, CDR1 is MDHEN and CDR2 is SYDVKM. CDR3 loop: CASRRSDYGYTF. The CDR3 DNA follows: TGTGCCAGCAGGCGTTCAGACTATGGCTACACCTTC.

This chain joins TRBV5-4 and TRBJ1-4; D not resolved. Germline values: CDR1 SGHNT, CDR2 YYREEE (reference sequence). V was pared by 1 base and J by 7 bases, with 14 bases between. The CDR3 is made up of 15 amino acids. DNA of the CDR3: TGTGCCAGCAGCTTGTGGCAAGGAGGAGGTGAAAAACTGTTTTTT. Translated, it gives CASSLWQGGGEKLFF.

This clone has a single count. The chain joins TRBV19 to TRBJ2-1; D tentatively reads TRBD1 or TRBD2 (9 bases each). Trimming removed 4 bases from V and 8 bases from J, with 24 bases in between. Germline-derived CDR1 and CDR2 are LNHDA and SQIVND (reference sequence). CDR3 length: 17 amino acids. The CDR3 bases are TGTGCCAGTAGTAGGGACAGGGCGAATAGCGGGAGTTATGAGCAGTTCTTC. Its translation: CASSRDRANSGSYEQFF.

The J gene is TRBJ1-5, the V gene TRBV19; unclear D gene. The CDR3 consists of 14 residues. Trimming cost V 1 base and J 4 bases, with 8 bases left between them. Germline V CDR1 and CDR2: LNHDA, SQIVND (reference sequence). This CDR3 is CASSIARGNQPQHF. The CDR3 bases are TGTGCCAGTAGTATAGCAAGAGGGAATCAGCCCCAGCATTTT. Full variable domain (remainder filled in from reference TRBV19 and TRBJ1-5): DGGITQSPKYLFRKEGQNVTLSCEQNLNHDAMYWYRQDPGQGLRLIYYSQIVNDFQKGDIAEGYSVSREKKESFPLTVTSAQKNPTAFYLCASSIARGNQPQHFGDGTRLSIL.

V usage is TRBV2 and J usage is TRBJ1-6; TRBD1 aligns across 11 bases. The CDR3 has 16 residues. Trimming at V came to 3 bases and at J to 10 bases, leaving 8 bases not matched to a gene. Per the germline V gene, CDR1 is SNHLY and CDR2 is FYNNEI. CDR3 coding DNA: TGTGCCAGCAGTGAGAAGAGGGACAGGGGGAACTCACCCCTCCACTTT. Protein product: CASSEKRDRGNSPLHF.

Only a few counts were recorded for this clone. This chain uses TRBV25-1 with TRBJ2-1; 11 positions match TRBD2. J was trimmed by 4 bases and V by 4 bases; bases with no gene match: 3. Germline V gene sequence: CDR1 MGHDK, CDR2 SYGVNS. The CDR3 sequence is 15 residues long. The CDR3 coding sequence is TGTGCCAGCAGTGTAGCGGGAGGGGTTTACAATGAGCAGTTCTTC. This gives the protein CASSVAGGVYNEQFF.

This clone was observed a few times. The rearrangement uses TRBV2 and TRBJ2-7; 14 bases are a match to TRBD2. Germline CDR1 is SNHLY and CDR2 is FYNNEI. CDR3 length: 16 amino acids. J gave up 0 bases and V 6 bases, and 4 bases lay outside the gene matches. CDR3 amino acids: CASRSTSGRGSYEQYF. The CDR3 DNA is TGTGCCAGCAGGTCGACTAGCGGGAGGGGCTCCTACGAGCAGTACTTC.

The rearrangement joins TRBV29-1 to TRBJ1-1, with a possible D match to TRBD1 (5 bases). V lost 4 bases, J lost 3 bases, and 15 bases lay in between. Germline V gene data show CDR1 as SQVTM and CDR2 as ANQGSEA. The CDR3 covers 14 residues. CDR3 DNA sequence: TGCAGCGTTGGCCTCTACTGGGGGGACACTGAAGCTTTCTTT. Translation: CSVGLYWGDTEAFF.

This clone was seen only once. The V and J genes are TRBV4-3 and TRBJ2-1, with a possible D match to TRBD1 (5 bases). The length of the CDR3 is 13 residues. The germline V and J ends were trimmed by 4 bases and 9 bases, with 13 bases remaining between them. CDR1 is LGHNA and CDR2 is YSLEER in the germline V gene. CDR3 bases: TGCGCCAGCAGCCCCCGCTCGACAGCTGAGCAGTTCTTC. It is translated as CASSPRSTAEQFF.

The chain couples TRBV5-1 to TRBJ1-1; tentatively, D is TRBD1 (6 bases). The CDR3 extends over 13 amino acids. V lost 4 bases, J lost 1 base, and 8 bases lay in between. Per the germline V gene, CDR1 is SGHRS and CDR2 is YFSETQ. The CDR3 DNA follows: TGCGCCAGCAGCGCGGGACAGAACACTGAAGCTTTCTTT. Amino acid sequence: CASSAGQNTEAFF.

The rearrangement joins TRBV6-5 to TRBJ1-1, with 7 bases aligning to TRBD1. The CDR3 has 15 amino acids. Germline CDR1 and CDR2: MNHEY and SVGAGI. Unmatched junction bases numbered 13, after V lost 2 bases and J lost 10 bases. CDR3 in DNA: TGTGCCAGCAGTTACGGTACAGGGGATTTGGTCAGAGCTTTCTTT. Translation: CASSYGTGDLVRAFF.

The V and J genes are TRBV7-6 and TRBJ2-3; 10 bases agree with TRBD2. V lost 5 bases, J lost 3 bases, and 11 bases stayed unmatched. The CDR3 contains 17 residues. CDR1 SGHVS and CDR2 FNYEAQ come from the germline V gene. In DNA, the CDR3 is TGTGCCAGCAGCGGGGGGCCGGGACTAGCGATAACAGATACGCAGTATTTT. Residues: CASSGGPGLAITDTQYF. Supplemented by reference TRBV7-6 and TRBJ2-3, the full variable domain reads GAGVSQSPRYKVTKRGQDVALRCDPISGHVSLYWYRQALGQGPEFLTYFNYEAQQDKSGLPNDRFSAERPEGSISTLTIQRTEQRDSAMYRCASSGGPGLAITDTQYFGPGTRLTVL.

The rearrangement links TRBV6-2 or TRBV6-3 to TRBJ2-7, with 7 bases lining up with TRBD1. The CDR3 extends over 13 amino acids. V shed 5 bases and J 2 bases; nucleotides not matched to a gene: 3. The germline V gene has CDR1 MNHEY and CDR2 SVGEGT. This chain's CDR3 is CASSRDSPYEQYF. CDR3 sequence (DNA): TGTGCCAGCAGTAGGGACAGTCCCTACGAGCAGTACTTC.